This T cell receptor beta chain appears in the sequencing data of a study of T cell repertoires in cytomegalovirus infection. Overall study context: Both CMV infection and a matching HLA type were indicated by public TCR beta signatures. General study points: Across the ex vivo response, the dominant clonotypes were HLA-C-restricted CMV-specific TCR beta clonotypes.

In TCRdb, the reads were re-called with MiXCR into one record per CDR3 protein. The sample consists of about 490,000 distinct CDR3 sequences, about 11% of them appearing once. There are many counts of this clonotype. Its specificity is unknown. The CDR3 length is 14 residues. V lost 3 bases and J lost 8, with 16 bases in between. Germline V gene data show CDR1 as ENHRY and CDR2 as SYGVKD. The sequenced sample consisted of PBMCs. The TCR originated in a human donor in good health (CMV status not recorded). Some clones in this sample may be carry-over from other donors' samples. V usage is TRBV10-3 and J usage is TRBJ1-2, with D unclear. CDR3 DNA sequence: TGTGCCATCAGTGAAGGCCTGGACTTGGGCGGCTACACCTTC. Its protein product is CAISEGLDLGGYTF.